Listed below are T cell receptor beta chains from one sample, sequenced in a study of blood T cells in healthy people across ages. TCRdb processed the 5' RACE reads anew with MiXCR; each CDR3 protein has one entry. Among about 800,000 distinct CDR3 sequences listed, around 25% were seen once. The data also belong to a second study, concerning T cells of mothers and their children.

The sample consisted of blood. These receptors came from a boy aged 5-17 years in good health. CDR3s include the opening cysteine and the closing phenylalanine or tryptophan. Fields, in order: V gene, D gene, clone size, J gene, CDR3 DNA, CDR3 protein. A D gene is named only where the DNA matches it firmly. Clone size, where shown, is once, few, many, or a class for clones that have expanded.

TRBV24-1,TRBD1,few,TRBJ2-1,TGTGCCACCAGTGGCGACGGGACAGGGCCGACCATTGAGCAGTTCTTC,CATSGDGTGPTIEQFF
TRBV6-5,.,.,TRBJ1-4,TGTGCCAGCAGTTACTCGGGGTCAGCTGAAAAACTGTTTTTT,CASSYSGSAEKLFF
TRBV4-3,.,.,TRBJ1-2,TGCGCCAGCAGCCCAGAGGAGGACAACTATGGCTACACCTTC,CASSPEEDNYGYTF
TRBV7-9,TRBD2,many,TRBJ2-3,TGTGCCAGCAGCACGGGACTAGCGGCTGCTCATACGCAGTATTTT,CASSTGLAAAHTQYF
TRBV28,TRBD2,few,TRBJ2-6,TGTGCCAGCAGTTCCCTAGCGGGGGGCTTCTCTGGGGCCAACGTCCTGACTTTC,CASSSLAGGFSGANVLTF
TRBV20-1,TRBD1,.,TRBJ1-1,TGCAGTGCTAGACGGGACAGGGACACTGAAGCTTTCTTT,CSARRDRDTEAFF
TRBV9,.,.,TRBJ2-3,TGTGCCAGCGGAGGAAGACTCACCCTCCTGGATACGCAGTATTTT,CASGGRLTLLDTQYF
TRBV7-9,.,few,TRBJ2-5,TGTGCCAGCAGCTTAGAAGGGGGAAGGCAAGAGACCCAGTACTTC,CASSLEGGRQETQYF
TRBV11-2,.,.,TRBJ2-7,TGTGCCAGCAGCCCTGGGGGGGGGGCGCACGAGCAGTGCTTC,CASSPGGGAHEQCF
TRBV5-1,.,.,TRBJ1-1,TGCGCCAGCAGCTTGGGTGAGCACATTGAAGCTTTCTTT,CASSLGEHIEAFF
TRBV5-1,TRBD1,few,TRBJ1-4,TGCGCCAGCAGCCCACTACAGGGGGCCGGGGGCGAAAAACTGTTTTTT,CASSPLQGAGGEKLFF
TRBV20-1,TRBD1,.,TRBJ1-1,TGCAGTGCCGATCAGAGACAGGGTTCGGATTTCTTT,CSADQRQGSDFF
TRBV7-3,.,few,TRBJ1-2,TGTGCCAGCAGCTTCTTACTGGGAGGATATGGCTACACCTTC,CASSFLLGGYGYTF
TRBV4-1,TRBD2,few,TRBJ2-3,TGCGCCAGCAGCCAAGATATGAGAGGACTAGCGCCCGATACGCAGTATTTT,CASSQDMRGLAPDTQYF
TRBV12-5,TRBD2,few,TRBJ2-1,TGTGCTAGTGGGGACTCGCGGGAGGTCCCCAATGAGCAGTTCTTC,CASGDSREVPNEQFF
TRBV4-3,.,few,TRBJ2-2,TGCGCCAGCAGCCAAGATGGGGGGCATCGGGACACCGGGGAGCTGTTTTTT,CASSQDGGHRDTGELFF
TRBV5-6,TRBD1,.,TRBJ1-6,TGTGCCAGCAGGTCTCTGGGACAGGGGAACTCACCCCTCCACTTT,CASRSLGQGNSPLHF
TRBV3-1,.,.,TRBJ2-1,TGTGCCAGCAGCCAAGGACCTCTCTCCTACAATGAGCAGTTCTTC,CASSQGPLSYNEQFF
TRBV20-1,TRBD1,.,TRBJ2-4,TGCAGTGCTATCGACAGGGCCCTAGCCAAAAACATTCAGTACTTC,CSAIDRALAKNIQYF
TRBV20-1,TRBD2,.,TRBJ2-1,TGCAGTGCTTCTAGCGGGAGAACCTACAATGAGCAGTTCTTC,CSASSGRTYNEQFF
TRBV27,TRBD2,.,TRBJ2-5,TGTGCCAGCAGTTTTACTAGCGGACGGCTAGAGACCCAGTACTTC,CASSFTSGRLETQYF
TRBV9,TRBD2,.,TRBJ2-1,TGTGCCAGCAGCGGGATAGCGGGACACTCCTACAATGAGCAGTTCTTC,CASSGIAGHSYNEQFF
TRBV20-1,.,.,TRBJ2-1,TGCAGTGCTAGACGGTGGAGGGCCTCCTACAATGAGCAGTTCTTC,CSARRWRASYNEQFF
TRBV7-8,TRBD2,.,TRBJ2-5,TGTGCCAGCAGCTTAAGGTCCCGGGAGGGCCGGTCGGAGACCCAGTACTTC,CASSLRSREGRSETQYF
TRBV29-1,.,once,TRBJ2-7,TGCAGCGTCCTAGGCTGGGACAATCAGAACGAGCAGTACTTC,CSVLGWDNQNEQYF
TRBV3-1,.,.,TRBJ1-4,TGTGCCAGCAGCCAAGGTACAGGGTCCGGTGAAAAACTGTTTTTT,CASSQGTGSGEKLFF
TRBV4-3,.,few,TRBJ2-7,TGCGCCAGCAGCCGAGACGAGGGATCTCTTAGCGAGCAGTACTTC,CASSRDEGSLSEQYF
TRBV5-1,TRBD1,.,TRBJ2-4,TGCGCCAGCAGCACGGGACAGCCAGGGCAAAACATTCAGTACTTC,CASSTGQPGQNIQYF
TRBV2,.,few,TRBJ1-3,TGTGCCAGCAGTGAATATTGGGGCGCCGGAAACACCATATATTTT,CASSEYWGAGNTIYF
TRBV29-1,TRBD1,few,TRBJ2-7,TGCAGCGTTGAAAAGGGGGCGGGCGAGCAGTGCTTC,CSVEKGAGEQCF
TRBV3-1,.,.,TRBJ1-2,TGTGCCAGCAGCCAAGCGGACGGGGCGAATGGCTACACCTTC,CASSQADGANGYTF
TRBV6-2/TRBV6-3,.,.,TRBJ2-7,TGTGCCAGCAGAGAATTACAGAACCACGAGCAGTACTTC,CASRELQNHEQYF
TRBV7-6,TRBD1,.,TRBJ2-7,TGTGCCAGCAGCTCAATCACAGGGGTGGAACCCTACGAGCAGTACTTC,CASSSITGVEPYEQYF
TRBV20-1,.,few,TRBJ1-5,TGCAGTGCTAGTTCGGGTGGTGGCAATCAGCCCCAGCATTTT,CSASSGGGNQPQHF
TRBV6-2/TRBV6-3,.,few,TRBJ2-1,TGTGCCAGCAGTTACGTCTCCTGGACAGACTACAATGAGCAGTTCTTC,CASSYVSWTDYNEQFF
TRBV7-2,.,.,TRBJ2-1,TGTGCAAGCCGGCCGGGGGACTACAATGAGCAGTTCTTC,CASRPGDYNEQFF
TRBV3-1,TRBD2,.,TRBJ2-1,TGTGCCAGCAGCCTCACGACTAGCGGGAGAGACAATGAGCAGTTCTTC,CASSLTTSGRDNEQFF
TRBV29-1,.,few,TRBJ2-3,TGCAGCGTCACGAACCCGGACCGCACAGATACACAGTATTTT,CSVTNPDRTDTQYF
TRBV7-2,.,.,TRBJ1-5,TGTGCCAGCAGCATCTGCTGCAATCAGCCCCAGCATTTT,CASSICCNQPQHF
TRBV3-1,.,few,TRBJ1-4,TGTGCCAGCAGCCAAGGACCCGAAAAACTGTTTTTT,CASSQGPEKLFF
TRBV12-5,TRBD2,few,TRBJ2-3,TGTGCTAGTGGTTTGGTGACTAGCGGGGAGGATACGCAGTATTTT,CASGLVTSGEDTQYF
TRBV6-2/TRBV6-3,TRBD2,few,TRBJ2-1,TGTGCCAGCAGTTATCCGGGACTACAATACAATGAGCAGTTCTTC,CASSYPGLQYNEQFF
TRBV7-6,.,.,TRBJ1-4,TGTGCCAGCAGCTTACAGGGGAGTGAAAAACTGTTTTTT,CASSLQGSEKLFF
TRBV4-3,.,many,TRBJ1-4,TGCGCCAGCAGCCAGGACACATCTCTGCGGCGGGGAAAACTGTTTTTT,CASSQDTSLRRGKLFF
TRBV29-1,TRBD1,.,TRBJ2-6,TGCAGCGTGGGTGACAGGGGCGGGGCCAACGTCCTGACTTTC,CSVGDRGGANVLTF
TRBV7-2,.,.,TRBJ1-6,TGTGCCAGCAGCTTAGCGGGACTATCTTCACCCCTCCACTTT,CASSLAGLSSPLHF
TRBV20-1,.,many,TRBJ1-2,TGCAGTGCTCCCCAAGGGGGAACCAATAACTATGGCTACACCTTC,CSAPQGGTNNYGYTF
TRBV3-1,.,few,TRBJ1-1,TGTGCCAGCAGCCAAGAGAAGTTTGGAGCTTTCTTT,CASSQEKFGAFF
TRBV2,.,few,TRBJ1-5,TGTGCCAGCAGTGAAAGGCCGGTGATAAGGAATCAGCCCCAGCATTTT,CASSERPVIRNQPQHF
TRBV6-5,.,.,TRBJ2-5,TGTGCCAGCAGTTACTCGATTATAGGGCAAGAGACCCAGTACTTC,CASSYSIIGQETQYF
TRBV7-8,.,.,TRBJ2-2,TGTGCCAGCAGCTTGGGCAGGGGGGACACCGGGGAGCTGTTTTTT,CASSLGRGDTGELFF
TRBV7-2,.,few,TRBJ1-2,TGTGCCAGCAGCCCCAGCGGGGGAACAGGGAACTATGGCTACACCTTC,CASSPSGGTGNYGYTF
TRBV20-1,TRBD1,.,TRBJ2-5,TGCAGTGCTAGAGTTCCCCGAGAACGGGACAGAAAAGAGACCCAGTACTTC,CSARVPRERDRKETQYF
TRBV6-6,.,few,TRBJ1-1,TGTGCCAGCAGTTATGGCGTGGCTGAAGCTTTCTTT,CASSYGVAEAFF
TRBV5-1,.,.,TRBJ2-2,TGCGCCAGCAGCTACACAATAACTTGGACTTACACCGGGGAGCTGTTTTTT,CASSYTITWTYTGELFF
TRBV20-1,.,few,TRBJ2-3,TGCAGTGCTAGGGGGGGGGCTAGCGAATCAGATACGCAGTATTTT,CSARGGASESDTQYF